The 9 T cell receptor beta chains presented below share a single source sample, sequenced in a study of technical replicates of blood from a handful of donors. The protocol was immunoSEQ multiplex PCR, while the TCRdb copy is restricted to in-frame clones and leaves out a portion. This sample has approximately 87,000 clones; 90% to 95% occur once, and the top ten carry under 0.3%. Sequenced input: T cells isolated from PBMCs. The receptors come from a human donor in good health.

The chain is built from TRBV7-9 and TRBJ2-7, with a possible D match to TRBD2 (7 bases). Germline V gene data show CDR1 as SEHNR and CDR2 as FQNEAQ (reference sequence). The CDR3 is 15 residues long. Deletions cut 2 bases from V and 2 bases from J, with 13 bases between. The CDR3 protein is CASSLTRGGTYEQYF. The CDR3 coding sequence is TGTGCCAGCAGCTTAACTAGGGGGGGAACCTACGAGCAGTACTTC.

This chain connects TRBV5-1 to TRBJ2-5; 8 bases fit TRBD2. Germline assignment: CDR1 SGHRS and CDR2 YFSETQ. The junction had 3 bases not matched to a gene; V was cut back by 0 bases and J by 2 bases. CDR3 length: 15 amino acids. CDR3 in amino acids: CASSLGSSGQETQYF. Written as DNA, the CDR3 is TGCGCCAGCAGCTTGGGGTCTAGCGGGCAAGAGACCCAGTACTTC.

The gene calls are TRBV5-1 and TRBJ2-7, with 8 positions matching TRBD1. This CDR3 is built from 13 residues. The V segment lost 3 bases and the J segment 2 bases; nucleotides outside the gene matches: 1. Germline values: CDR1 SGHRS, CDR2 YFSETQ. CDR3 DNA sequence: TGCGCCAGCAGCTGGGGACAGGCCTACGAGCAGTACTTC. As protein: CASSWGQAYEQYF.

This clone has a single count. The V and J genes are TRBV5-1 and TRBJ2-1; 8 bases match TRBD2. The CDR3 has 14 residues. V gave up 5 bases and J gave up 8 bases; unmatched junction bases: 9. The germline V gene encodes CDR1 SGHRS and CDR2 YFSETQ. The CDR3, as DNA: TGCGCCAGCAGGTCCCGGGGGGGCAGCGATGAGCAGTTCTTC. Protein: CASRSRGGSDEQFF.

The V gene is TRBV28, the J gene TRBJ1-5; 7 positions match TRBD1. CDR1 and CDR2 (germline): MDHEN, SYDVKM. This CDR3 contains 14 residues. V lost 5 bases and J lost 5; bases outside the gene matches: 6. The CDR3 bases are TGTGCCAGCAGTCGTCGACAGGGCGATCAGCCCCAGCATTTT. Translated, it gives CASSRRQGDQPQHF.

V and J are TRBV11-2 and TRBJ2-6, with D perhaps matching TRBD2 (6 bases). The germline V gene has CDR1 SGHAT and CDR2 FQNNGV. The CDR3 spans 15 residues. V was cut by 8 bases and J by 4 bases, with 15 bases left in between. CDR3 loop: CASGRTLVGANVLTF. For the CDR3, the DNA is TGTGCCAGCGGGAGGACTCTGGTGGGGGCCAACGTCCTGACTTTC.

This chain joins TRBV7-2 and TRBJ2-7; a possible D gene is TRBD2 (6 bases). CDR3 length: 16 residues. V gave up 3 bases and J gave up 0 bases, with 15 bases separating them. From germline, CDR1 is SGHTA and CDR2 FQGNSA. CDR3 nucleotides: TGTGCCAGCAGCTTTTCGGGACTGTGGAGCTCCTACGAGCAGTACTTC. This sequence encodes CASSFSGLWSSYEQYF.

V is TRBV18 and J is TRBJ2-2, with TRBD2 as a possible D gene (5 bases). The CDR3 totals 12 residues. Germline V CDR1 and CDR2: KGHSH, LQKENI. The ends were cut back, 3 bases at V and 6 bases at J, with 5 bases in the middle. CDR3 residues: CASSPRAGELFF. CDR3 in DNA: TGTGCCAGCTCACCGAGGGCCGGGGAGCTGTTTTTT.

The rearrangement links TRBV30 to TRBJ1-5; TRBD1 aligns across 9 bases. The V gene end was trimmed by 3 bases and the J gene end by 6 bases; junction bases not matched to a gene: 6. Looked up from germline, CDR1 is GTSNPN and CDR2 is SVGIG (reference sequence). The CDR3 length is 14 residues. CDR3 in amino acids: CAWRPQGAGQPQHF. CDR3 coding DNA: TGTGCCTGGAGACCACAGGGGGCGGGTCAGCCCCAGCATTTT.